One and the same sample provided the 7 T cell receptor beta chains below, sequenced in a study of blood T cells in healthy people across ages (dated by TCRdb to between 2014 and 2017). The library was obtained by 5' RACE. Instrument used: Illumina HiSeq 2500. A second about 7 to 11 cycle PCR used a sample-barcoded 5' primer and a J-beta primer mix. TCRdb took the public reads, trimmed them with fastp at Q25, ran MiXCR for clone calling and kept in-frame beta chains. Every distinct CDR3 protein forms one entry, paired with its most common genes and DNA. This sample lists over 600,000 distinct CDR3 sequences; around 20% were detected once. 3% to 4.5% of the sample comes from the top ten. Source material: blood. The receptors were gathered from a man aged 65-85 years in good health.

Here the CDR3 reads CASSYPIELTSGSYNEQFF. CDR3 coding DNA: TGTGCCAGCAGTTACCCTATCGAACTGACTAGCGGGTCTTACAATGAGCAGTTCTTC. The chain has TRBV6-2 or TRBV6-3 and TRBJ2-1, with 10 bases lining up with TRBD2. Germline-derived CDR1 and CDR2 are MNHEY and SVGEGT. With V trimmed by 2 bases and J by 4 bases, 14 bases remained unmatched. The CDR3 spans 19 residues.

This rearrangement joins TRBV27 to TRBJ2-7; D gene uncertain. V dropped 5 bases and J dropped 3 bases, with 14 bases sitting between them. The CDR3 covers 14 residues. Per the germline V gene, CDR1 is MNHEY and CDR2 is SMNVEV (reference sequence). CDR3 sequence (DNA): TGTGCCAGCAGTCTCCACCCGATCGGCTACGAGCAGTACTTC. It encodes CASSLHPIGYEQYF.

The V and J genes are TRBV6-1 and TRBJ1-6; no reliable D call. The V gene lost 5 bases and the J gene lost 2 bases, with 19 bases spanning the gap. From germline, CDR1 is MNHNS and CDR2 SASEGT. CDR3 length: 18 residues. The CDR3 spells CASSLREDRQPYNSPLHF. Here the CDR3 DNA reads TGTGCCAGCAGTCTCCGCGAGGACCGGCAGCCCTATAATTCACCCCTCCACTTT.

This CDR3 reads CASSYSRTKREGHEQYF. As DNA, the CDR3 is TGTGCCAGCAGTTACTCGAGGACTAAGCGGGAGGGTCACGAGCAGTACTTC. The chain joins TRBV6-8 to TRBJ2-7; 10 bases match TRBD2. Unmatched junction bases numbered 10, after V lost 0 bases and J lost 5 bases. The CDR3 is 17 amino acids. Germline CDR1 reads MNHGY; CDR2 reads SAAAGT.

This clonotype was observed at least ten times. This chain joins TRBV7-8 and TRBJ2-1; 7 bases line up with TRBD2. Germline V gene lookup returns CDR1 SGHVS and CDR2 FQNEAQ. The CDR3 runs to 15 residues. V lost 5 bases, J lost 5 bases, and 9 bases stayed unmatched. The CDR3 DNA follows: TGTGCCAGCAGCACCCAGCGGGGCGGGGACAATGAGCAGTTCTTC. This translates into CASSTQRGGDNEQFF.

The V call is TRBV10-2, the J call TRBJ2-5, with 8 positions matching TRBD2. The J call may be wrong; the DNA end is better matched by TRBJ2-7. Germline CDR1 reads WSHSY; CDR2 reads SAAADI. This CDR3 spans 14 amino acids. DNA of the CDR3: TGCGCCAGCAGTGAATTAGCGGGACCCTACGAGCAGTACTTC. Its translation is CASSELAGPYEQYF.

Only a few counts were recorded for this clonotype. The V call is TRBV11-2, the J call TRBJ2-5; no definite D call. The DNA end is a closer match to TRBJ2-7, so the J assignment may be wrong. This CDR3 region has 14 residues. Germline V lookup: CDR1 SGHAT, CDR2 FQNNGV. The CDR3 DNA is TGTGCCAGCAGCCAAGACTCTGATTCCTACGAGCAGTACTTC. Encoded protein: CASSQDSDSYEQYF.